Each of the 10 T cell receptor beta chains below was sequenced from the same sample in a study of brain T cells in children with intractable seizures. Assay used: immunoSEQ multiplex PCR; TCRdb lists only in-frame clones, some missing. The sample contains hundreds of thousands of clones, 93% of which appear only once. Time point here: blood from clinic visit 5 months post-surgery; TSC patient then seizure free. The sequenced sample was peripheral blood, obtained roughly 5 months after surgery. Receptor source: a boy under two years old with tuberous sclerosis and intractable seizures.

This rearrangement joins TRBV19 to TRBJ1-1, with unresolved D. The V end lost 6 bases, the J end lost 0 bases, and 11 bases lay between the germline ends. Germline CDR1 and CDR2: LNHDA and SQIVND (reference sequence). The CDR3 totals 14 residues. The CDR3 spells CASSLVGMNTEAFF. CDR3 bases: TGTGCCAGTAGCCTAGTTGGGATGAACACTGAAGCTTTCTTT.

V is TRBV2 and J is TRBJ1-5; D remains unclear. Germline V lookup: CDR1 SNHLY, CDR2 FYNNEI. CDR3 length equals 13 residues. V lost 7 bases and J 11 bases, leaving 18 bases between the germline ends. The DNA of the CDR3 is TGTGCCAGCAACGGCCTCCAAATGAGGTCCCAGCATTTT. As protein: CASNGLQMRSQHF.

V gene TRBV10-2 combines with J gene TRBJ2-3, with 8 positions matching TRBD2. Germline V gives CDR1 WSHSY, CDR2 SAAADI. The CDR3 runs to 17 residues. V shed 3 bases, J shed 1 base, and the junction held 9 bases outside the gene matches. CDR3 DNA: TGCGCCAGCAGTGACGGCCAACTAGCGGCGGGCACAGATACGCAGTATTTT. This encodes CASSDGQLAAGTDTQYF.

This clone has only a few counts. In DNA, the CDR3 is TGTGCCAGCAGTCCCGGACAGGGAGGTGGAAACACCATATATTTT. It codes for CASSPGQGGGNTIYF. The V gene is TRBV27, the J gene TRBJ1-3; 8 bases are shared with TRBD1. This CDR3 region has 15 residues. CDR1 and CDR2 (germline): MNHEY, SMNVEV (reference sequence). Germline trimming cut 5 bases from V and 3 bases from J; bases unmatched to any gene: 6.

V and J are TRBV29-1 and TRBJ1-1; D is possibly TRBD1 (5 bases). The ends were cut back, 3 bases at V and 3 bases at J, with 14 bases in the middle. Looked up from germline, CDR1 is SQVTM and CDR2 is ANQGSEA. This CDR3 is 14 amino acids long. In DNA, the CDR3 is TGCAGCGTTGACTTGGGGCCGAGGGACACTGAAGCTTTCTTT. This translates into CSVDLGPRDTEAFF.

J is TRBJ2-1 and V is TRBV19; 7 nucleotides line up with TRBD2. Germline loops: CDR1 LNHDA, CDR2 SQIVND (reference sequence). The J segment lost 2 bases and the V segment lost 5 bases, leaving 0 bases of the junction unmatched. The CDR3 contains 13 residues. The CDR3 region has the DNA TGTGCCAGTAGTGCGGGGGCCTACAATGAGCAGTTCTTC. Residues: CASSAGAYNEQFF.

The chain carries TRBV19 and TRBJ2-7; 10 bases are a match to TRBD2. The CDR3 contains 16 residues. CDR1 is LNHDA, CDR2 SQIVND, per germline (reference sequence). Losses at the gene ends were 5 bases for V and 1 base for J; bases not matched to a gene: 8. CDR3 amino acids: CASSASGGLGSYEQYF. The CDR3, as DNA: TGTGCCAGTAGTGCTAGCGGGGGACTCGGTTCCTACGAGCAGTACTTC.

The chain employs TRBV24-1 and TRBJ2-1, with a tentative D call TRBD1 (6 bases). There are 14 residues in the CDR3. Trimming removed 3 bases from V and 8 bases from J, with 13 bases in between. CDR1 KGHDR and CDR2 SFDVKD come from the germline V gene. In nucleotides, the CDR3 is TGTGCCACCAGTGATCCTGGCAGGGGCTATGAGCAGTTCTTC. Translating it yields CATSDPGRGYEQFF.

The rearrangement joins TRBV2 to TRBJ1-2; no clear D. This CDR3 is 18 amino acids long. V was clipped by 4 bases and J by 8 bases, with 29 bases between them. CDR1 is SNHLY, CDR2 FYNNEI, per germline. The CDR3 DNA is TGTGCCAGCAGTGGGAGTTTGGGCAGAAAGGTGACCCGACGGGGCTACACCTTC. It encodes CASSGSLGRKVTRRGYTF.

V and J are TRBV19 and TRBJ1-1, with D maybe TRBD1 (5 bases). The germline V gene has CDR1 LNHDA and CDR2 SQIVND (reference sequence). Trimming took off 9 bases at V and 1 base at J, with 9 bases between the two ends. The CDR3 is made up of 12 amino acids. For the CDR3, the DNA is TGTGCCAGCCGACAGCAGAACACTGAAGCTTTCTTT. Encoded protein: CASRQQNTEAFF.